This T cell receptor beta chain came from a study of blood T cell repertoires in COVID-19. Study context: Sites across the United States, Italy and Spain contributed samples from acute and convalescent COVID-19.

V gave up 2 bases and J gave up 9 bases; unmatched junction bases: 4. In germline, CDR1 is MGHDK, CDR2 SYGVNS. The CDR3 is 13 residues long. Repertoires were generated with immunoSEQ multiplex PCR, while TCRdb's copy carries only in-frame clones and drops some. Among some 180,000 clones listed, about 88% were seen once. The sample comprised peripheral blood. The chain uses TRBV25-1 and TRBJ2-1; 7 bases map to TRBD2. This clonotype was obtained from a man aged 45-65 years who had recovered from COVID-19. The CDR3 sequence: CASSEPGGPEQFF. Written as DNA, the CDR3 is TGTGCCAGCAGTGAACCGGGAGGTCCTGAGCAGTTCTTC.